The following is a T cell receptor (beta chain) sequence with its context. Antigen: not known. The V end was cut by 3 bases, the J end by 1 base, with 8 bases between. This CDR3 has 14 residues. In germline, CDR1 is SGHRS, CDR2 YFSETQ. Although they were nominally healthy when sampled, donors likely had unrecorded immune exposures. This sample is drawn from a study of cytomegalovirus exposure and HLA in healthy donors. On the study more broadly: In a previous analysis, 110 million or so unique TCR beta sequences were found from 150 million to 200 million T cells. Notes on the study in general: Based on reports, TCR beta sequences accurately predicted HLA-A and HLA-B alleles for most subjects. Rarity marked most TCR sequences, yet some public TCRs occurred in many donors.

The study ran its PCR with 60 Vbeta and 13 Jbeta primers. Method: immunoSEQ multiplex PCR; TCRdb's copy keeps in-frame clones and lacks some. The data hold over 150,000 clones, with 75% to 90% observed a single time. This chain links TRBV5-1 with TRBJ1-3, with a weak D call TRBD1 (5 bases). Sequenced material: PBMCs. This TCR was recovered from a girl aged 2 to 9 in good health and CMV-seropositive. CDR3 region: CASSSGFSGNTIYF. CDR3 DNA sequence: TGCGCCAGCAGCTCAGGGTTTTCTGGAAACACCATATATTTT.